This T cell receptor beta chain stems from a study of T cell responses to AZD1222 COVID-19 vaccine. Profiled with immunoSEQ multiplex PCR; TCRdb holds only in-frame clones, not every one. The profile shows roughly 50,000 clones, more than 80% of them singletons. A remark on this clone: No antigen is known for it.

Trimming stripped 3 bases from V and 0 bases from J, with 12 bases between. From germline, CDR1 is MGHDK and CDR2 SYGVNS. This CDR3 spans 16 amino acids. Study outcomes and limitations: Researchers took repertoire samples only after the peak T cell response had come. Nearly half of spike-specific TCRs reportedly target unmutated variant regions. Clonal diversity was possibly underestimated, and white British individuals and females predominated among donors.

V is TRBV25-1 and J is TRBJ2-1; D ambiguous. The input for sequencing was peripheral blood, taken 28 days after the second AZD1222 dose. This sequence was found in an adult who received the AZD1222 COVID-19 vaccine. CDR3: CASSDSDISSYNEQFF. For the CDR3, the DNA is TGTGCCAGCAGTGACTCCGACATTAGCTCCTACAATGAGCAGTTCTTC.